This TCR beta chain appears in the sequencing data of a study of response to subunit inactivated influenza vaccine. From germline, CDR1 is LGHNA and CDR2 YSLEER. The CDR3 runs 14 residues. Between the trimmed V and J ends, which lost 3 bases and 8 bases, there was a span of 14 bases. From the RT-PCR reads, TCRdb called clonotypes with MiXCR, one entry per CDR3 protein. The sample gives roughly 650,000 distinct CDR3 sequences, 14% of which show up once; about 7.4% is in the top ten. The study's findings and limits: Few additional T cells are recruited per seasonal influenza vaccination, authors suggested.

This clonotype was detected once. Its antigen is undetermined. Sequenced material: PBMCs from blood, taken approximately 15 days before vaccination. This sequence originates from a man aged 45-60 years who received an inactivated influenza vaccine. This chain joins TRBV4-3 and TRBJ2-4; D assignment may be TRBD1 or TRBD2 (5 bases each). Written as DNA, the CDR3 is TGCGCCAGCAGCCAGGGACCCAGTCAGGACATTCAGTACTTC. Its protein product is CASSQGPSQDIQYF.